This T cell receptor (beta chain) was captured by sequencing in a study of chemoradiotherapy in HPV16-positive cancers. Study-level results: During treatment, candidate HPV-specific clones and E7-related motifs expanded in tumor. Only a couple of HPV16-positive patients supplied the functional HPV-specificity definition.

Points on this clone: Antigen: not known.

Over chemoradiotherapy, repertoires were sampled more than once. The CDR3 loop spans 10 amino acids. V was trimmed by 10 bases and J by 5 bases, leaving 7 bases between them. The germline CDR1 and CDR2 sequences are ENHRY and SYGVKD. The assay was immunoSEQ multiplex PCR, and TCRdb's table has in-frame clones only and misses some. Found here are under 20,000 clones, over 65% of them singletons; the top ten hold about 4%. The rearrangement uses TRBV10-3 and TRBJ2-3; D unresolved. Sequenced here: blood, sampled from a patient who underwent chemoradiotherapy. The receptor comes from a human donor with HPV-associated anogenital cancer. The CDR3 DNA follows: TGTGCCACCCTCGAAGATACGCAGTATTTT. It specifies CATLEDTQYF.